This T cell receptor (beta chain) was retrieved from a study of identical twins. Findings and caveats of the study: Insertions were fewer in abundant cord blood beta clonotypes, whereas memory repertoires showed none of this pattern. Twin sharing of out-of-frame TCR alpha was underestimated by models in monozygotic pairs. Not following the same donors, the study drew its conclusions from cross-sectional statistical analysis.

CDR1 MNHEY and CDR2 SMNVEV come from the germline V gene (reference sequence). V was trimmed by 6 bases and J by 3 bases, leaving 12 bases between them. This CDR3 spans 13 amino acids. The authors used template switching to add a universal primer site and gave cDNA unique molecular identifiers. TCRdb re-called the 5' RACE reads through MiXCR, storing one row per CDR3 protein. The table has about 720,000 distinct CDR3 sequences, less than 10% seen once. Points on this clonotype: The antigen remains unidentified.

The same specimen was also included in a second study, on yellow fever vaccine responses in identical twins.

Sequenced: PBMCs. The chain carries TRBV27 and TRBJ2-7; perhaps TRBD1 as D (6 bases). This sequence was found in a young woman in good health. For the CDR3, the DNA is TGTGCCAGCAGACAGGGTGAGGGCTACGAGCAGTACTTC. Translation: CASRQGEGYEQYF.